This TCR beta chain was sequenced during a study of T cell repertoires in cytomegalovirus infection. Study-level information: Recently described HLA-C-restricted plus well-studied HLA-B-restricted CMV epitopes were used. Both a matching HLA type and CMV infection were indicated by public TCR beta signatures. Study conclusions and caveats: HLA-C-restricted CMV-specific TCR beta clonotypes prevailed in the ex vivo response. Of the TCR beta families, the public ones yielded a cumulative frequency that identified carriers of CMV plus the relevant HLA.

Each CDR3 protein gets one entry after TCRdb re-called the reads with MiXCR. The table has around 900,000 distinct CDR3 sequences, roughly 30% seen once. To note about this clonotype: Its cognate antigen is unknown.

Germline V CDR1 and CDR2: MDHEN, SYDVKM. This CDR3 comprises 15 residues. Trimming removed 2 bases at V and 2 bases at J, with 10 bases between. The source was cultured CD8+ T cells from PBMCs, collected from culture after CMV antigen stimulation. The chain employs TRBV28 and TRBJ2-1, with a weak D call TRBD1 (6 bases). This clonotype was obtained from a human donor in good health (CMV status not recorded). Some clones in this sample may be carry-over from other donors' samples. The CDR3 protein is CASSLDRYPYNEQFF. The CDR3 DNA reads as TGTGCCAGCAGTTTAGACAGGTACCCCTACAATGAGCAGTTCTTC.